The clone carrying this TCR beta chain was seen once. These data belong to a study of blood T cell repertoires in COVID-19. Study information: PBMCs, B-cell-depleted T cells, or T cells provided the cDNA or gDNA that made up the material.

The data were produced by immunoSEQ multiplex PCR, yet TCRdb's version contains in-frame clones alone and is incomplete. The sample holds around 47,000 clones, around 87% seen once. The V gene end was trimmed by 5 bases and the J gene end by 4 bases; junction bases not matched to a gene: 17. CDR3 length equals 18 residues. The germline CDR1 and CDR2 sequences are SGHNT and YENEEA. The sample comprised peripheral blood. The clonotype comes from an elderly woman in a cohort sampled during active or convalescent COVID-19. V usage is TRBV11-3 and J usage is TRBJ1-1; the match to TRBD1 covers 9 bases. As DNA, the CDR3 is TGTGCCAGCAGCGAGCGGGGGGGACAGGGTTTTAAGGGCACTGAAGCTTTCTTT. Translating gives CASSERGGQGFKGTEAFF.